These 13 T cell receptor beta chains were all obtained from the same sample, sequenced in a study of T cell responses to AZD1222 COVID-19 vaccine. Method: immunoSEQ multiplex PCR; TCRdb's copy keeps in-frame clones and lacks some. This table has about 97,000 clones, 75% to 90% appearing once. The material sequenced was peripheral blood, taken on day 0 of AZD1222 vaccination. Receptor source: an adult in good health.

The table lists this clone with a count of one. The V and J genes are TRBV7-2 and TRBJ2-1; the D gene is possibly TRBD1 (7 bases). CDR3 length: 12 amino acids. Between the trimmed V and J ends, which lost 4 bases and 7 bases, there was a span of 8 bases. The germline V gene has CDR1 SGHTA and CDR2 FQGNSA. The chain's CDR3 is CASSSGGNEQFF. The CDR3 DNA reads TGTGCCAGCAGCTCAGGGGGGAATGAGCAGTTCTTC.

V and J are TRBV3-1 (or the pseudogene TRBV3-2) and TRBJ1-2; no firm D call. The V gene's germline CDR1 is LGHDT and CDR2 YNNKEL (reference sequence). This CDR3 has 14 amino acids. Trimming stripped 1 base from V and 0 bases from J, with 6 bases between. CDR3 region: CASSQGTANYGYTF. DNA of the CDR3: TGTGCCAGCAGCCAAGGTACCGCTAACTATGGCTACACCTTC.

This clone was seen a handful of times. The chain carries TRBV4-1 and TRBJ2-1; the match to TRBD2 covers 12 bases. V was pared by 3 bases and J by 0 bases, with 3 bases of the junction left unmatched. This CDR3 spans 17 amino acids. In germline, CDR1 is MGHRA, CDR2 YSYEKL. The CDR3 coding sequence is TGCGCCAGCAGCCATCCTAGCGGGAGGGGCTCCTACAATGAGCAGTTCTTC. This translates into CASSHPSGRGSYNEQFF.

The chain uses TRBV19 and TRBJ1-2, with unresolved D. There are 10 residues in the CDR3. Trimming removed 10 bases at V and 1 base at J, with 4 bases between. The V gene's germline CDR1 is LNHDA and CDR2 SQIVND (reference sequence). The CDR3: CATFNYGYTF. DNA for the CDR3: TGTGCCACTTTTAACTATGGCTACACCTTC. Filled out from reference TRBV19 and TRBJ1-2, the complete variable domain reads DGGITQSPKYLFRKEGQNVTLSCEQNLNHDAMYWYRQDPGQGLRLIYYSQIVNDFQKGDIAEGYSVSREKKESFPLTVTSAQKNPTAFYLCATFNYGYTFGSGTRLTVV.

As regards this clone: The junction shows a germline mismatch at one end, possibly a read error. The gene calls are TRBV19 and TRBJ2-2; D unresolved. The V gene's germline CDR1 is LNHDA and CDR2 SQIVND (reference sequence). The CDR3 totals 16 residues. As DNA, the CDR3 is TGTGCCAGTAGCATAGGGCGCCGGCCGAACACCGGGGAGCTGTTTTTT. This encodes CASSIGRRPNTGELFF.

This chain uses TRBV7-8 with TRBJ2-2; no clear D. The CDR3 length is 14 residues. V lost 4 bases, J lost 3 bases, and 9 bases lay in between. Looked up from germline, CDR1 is SGHVS and CDR2 is FQNEAQ. DNA of the CDR3: TGTGCCAGCAGCTGGCGCGGACACACCGGGGAGCTGTTTTTT. Its translation: CASSWRGHTGELFF.

The V and J genes are TRBV5-6 and TRBJ1-2, with D unresolved. V gave up 0 bases and J gave up 3 bases, with 12 bases separating them. The CDR3 runs to 15 residues. Germline V CDR1 and CDR2: SGHDT, YYEEEE. The CDR3 DNA reads TGTGCCAGCAGCTTGGTGGCCGGGTGGGACTATGGCTACACCTTC. Translated: CASSLVAGWDYGYTF.

The chain couples TRBV2 to TRBJ1-1; D ambiguous. The V and J ends lost 4 bases and 4 bases respectively, with 13 bases between them. CDR3 length equals 14 residues. CDR1 and CDR2 from the germline V gene are SNHLY and FYNNEI. DNA for the CDR3: TGTGCCAGCAGTGTAGGTACTTTCGGCACTGAAGCTTTCTTT. It is translated as CASSVGTFGTEAFF.

The V gene is TRBV18, the J gene TRBJ1-3; D remains ambiguous. Trimming removed 3 bases from V and 2 bases from J, with 8 bases in between. The CDR3 covers 14 residues. Germline values: CDR1 KGHSH, CDR2 LQKENI. The CDR3 nucleotides read TGTGCCAGCTCACCTGAGAGAACTGGAAACACCATATATTTT. Encoded protein: CASSPERTGNTIYF. The entire variable domain, with the rest obtained from reference TRBV18 and TRBJ1-3, is as follows: NAGVMQNPRHLVRRRGQEARLRCSPMKGHSHVYWYRQLPEEGLKFMVYLQKENIIDESGMPKERFSAEFPKEGPSILRIQQVVRGDSAAYFCASSPERTGNTIYFGEGSWLTVV.

The chain employs TRBV9 and TRBJ2-3; D not resolved. The CDR3 extends over 15 amino acids. V was cut by 0 bases and J by 2 bases, with 10 bases left in between. CDR1 and CDR2 from the germline V gene are SGDLS and YYNGEE. The CDR3 is CASSVELPPTDTQYF. The CDR3 nucleotides are TGTGCCAGCAGCGTAGAGCTCCCACCCACAGATACGCAGTATTTT.

The V and J genes are TRBV7-8 and TRBJ1-1; maybe TRBD1 (6 bases). Trimming cost V 2 bases and J 2 bases, with 12 bases left between them. The CDR3 runs to 15 residues. From germline, CDR1 is SGHVS and CDR2 FQNEAQ. The CDR3 DNA sequence: TGTGCCAGCAGCTTATTTCGCAGGGGAAACACTGAAGCTTTCTTT. It is translated as CASSLFRRGNTEAFF.

This chain joins TRBV18 and TRBJ1-1; D unresolved. Germline V gene lookup returns CDR1 KGHSH and CDR2 LQKENI. V lost 5 bases and J 7 bases, leaving 11 bases between the germline ends. The length of the CDR3 is 12 residues. The CDR3 spells CASSDGIGEAFF. The CDR3 bases are TGTGCCAGCTCAGACGGAATCGGTGAAGCTTTCTTT.

The rearrangement uses TRBV5-1 and TRBJ2-2; D remains unclear. Germline CDR1 reads SGHRS; CDR2 reads YFSETQ. V was shortened by 4 bases and J by 6 bases, with 13 bases between the two germline ends. The CDR3 consists of 14 residues. CDR3 DNA: TGCGCCAGCAGCCCCTCCGTTGGGTCCGGGGAGCTGTTTTTT. Its translation: CASSPSVGSGELFF.